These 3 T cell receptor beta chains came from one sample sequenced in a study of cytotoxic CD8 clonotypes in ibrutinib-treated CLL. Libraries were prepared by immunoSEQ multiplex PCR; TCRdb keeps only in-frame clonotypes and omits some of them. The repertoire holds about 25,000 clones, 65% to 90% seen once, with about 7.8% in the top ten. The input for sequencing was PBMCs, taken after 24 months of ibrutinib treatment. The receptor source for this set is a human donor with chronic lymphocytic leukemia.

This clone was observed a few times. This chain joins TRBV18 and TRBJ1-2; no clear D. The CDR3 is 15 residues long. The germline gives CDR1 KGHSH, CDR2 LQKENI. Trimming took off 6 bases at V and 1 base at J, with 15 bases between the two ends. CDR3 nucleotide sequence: TGTGCCAGCTCTCCCCGTCCCGGAGTTAACTATGGCTACACCTTC. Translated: CASSPRPGVNYGYTF. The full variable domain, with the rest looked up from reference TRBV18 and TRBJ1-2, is NAGVMQNPRHLVRRRGQEARLRCSPMKGHSHVYWYRQLPEEGLKFMVYLQKENIIDESGMPKERFSAEFPKEGPSILRIQQVVRGDSAAYFCASSPRPGVNYGYTFGSGTRLTVV.

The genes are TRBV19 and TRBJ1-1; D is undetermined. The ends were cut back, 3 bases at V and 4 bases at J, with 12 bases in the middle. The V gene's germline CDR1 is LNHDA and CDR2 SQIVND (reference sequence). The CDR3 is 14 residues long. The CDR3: CASSIQEAGTEAFF. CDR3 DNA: TGTGCCAGTAGTATCCAGGAGGCGGGCACTGAAGCTTTCTTT.

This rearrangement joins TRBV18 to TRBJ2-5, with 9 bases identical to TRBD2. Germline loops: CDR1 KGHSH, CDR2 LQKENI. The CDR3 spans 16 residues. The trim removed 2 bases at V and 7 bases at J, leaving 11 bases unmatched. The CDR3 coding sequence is TGTGCCAGCTCACCAGGGTTGGCTAGCGGGGATGGGACCCAGTACTTC. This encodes CASSPGLASGDGTQYF.